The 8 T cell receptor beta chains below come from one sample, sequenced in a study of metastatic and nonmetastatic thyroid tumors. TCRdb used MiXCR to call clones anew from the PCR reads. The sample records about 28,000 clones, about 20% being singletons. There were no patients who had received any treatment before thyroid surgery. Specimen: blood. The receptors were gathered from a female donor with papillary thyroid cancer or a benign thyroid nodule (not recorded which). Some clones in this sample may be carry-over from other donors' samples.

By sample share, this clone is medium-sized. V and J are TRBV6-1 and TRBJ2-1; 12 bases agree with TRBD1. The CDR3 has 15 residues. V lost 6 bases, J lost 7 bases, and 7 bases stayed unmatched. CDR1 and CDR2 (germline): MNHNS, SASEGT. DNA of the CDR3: TGTGCCAGCAGAAAACCGGGACAGGGGGCGAATGAGCAGTTCTTC. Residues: CASRKPGQGANEQFF.

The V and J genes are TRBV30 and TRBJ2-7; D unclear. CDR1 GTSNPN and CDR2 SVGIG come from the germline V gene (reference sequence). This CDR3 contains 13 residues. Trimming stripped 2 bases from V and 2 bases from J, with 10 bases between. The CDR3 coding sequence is TGTGCCTGGAGTTTGGCTGGAACCTACGAGCAGTACTTC. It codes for CAWSLAGTYEQYF.

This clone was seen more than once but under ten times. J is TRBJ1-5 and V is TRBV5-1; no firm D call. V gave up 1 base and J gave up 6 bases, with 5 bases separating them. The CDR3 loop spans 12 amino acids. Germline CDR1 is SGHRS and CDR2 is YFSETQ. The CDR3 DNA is TGCGCCAGCAGCTTGTGGGGTCAGCCCCAGCATTTT. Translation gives CASSLWGQPQHF. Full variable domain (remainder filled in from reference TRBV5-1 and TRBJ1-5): KAGVTQTPRYLIKTRGQQVTLSCSPISGHRSVSWYQQTPGQGLQFLFEYFSETQRNKGNFPGRFSGRQFSNSRSEMNVSTLELGDSALYLCASSLWGQPQHFGDGTRLSIL.

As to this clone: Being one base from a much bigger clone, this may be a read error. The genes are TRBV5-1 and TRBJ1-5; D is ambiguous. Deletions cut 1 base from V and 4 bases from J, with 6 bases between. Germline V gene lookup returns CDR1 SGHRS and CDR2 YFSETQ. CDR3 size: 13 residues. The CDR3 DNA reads TGCGCCAGCAGCTTGTCGGGGAATCAGCCCCAGCATTTT. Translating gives CASSLSGNQPQHF.

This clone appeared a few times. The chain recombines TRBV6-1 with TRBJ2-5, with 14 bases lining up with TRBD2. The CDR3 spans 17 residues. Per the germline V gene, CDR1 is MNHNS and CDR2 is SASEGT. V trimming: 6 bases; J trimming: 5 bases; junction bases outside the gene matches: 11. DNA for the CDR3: TGTGCCAGCAGGGGATTCGGACTAGCGGGAGGCCGGGAGACCCAGTACTTC. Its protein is CASRGFGLAGGRETQYF.

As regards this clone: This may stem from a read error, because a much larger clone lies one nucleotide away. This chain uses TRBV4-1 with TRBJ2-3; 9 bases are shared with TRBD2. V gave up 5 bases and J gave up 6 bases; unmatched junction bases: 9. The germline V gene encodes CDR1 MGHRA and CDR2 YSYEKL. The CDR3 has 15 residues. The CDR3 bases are TGCGCCAGCAGCGGACTAGCGAGCCACGGGGATACGCAGTATTTT. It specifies CASSGLASHGDTQYF.

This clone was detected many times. This chain's CDR3 is CAISVGGRGYGNTIYF. The DNA of the CDR3 is TGTGCCATCAGTGTAGGCGGCAGGGGCTACGGAAACACCATATATTTT. This sequence joins TRBV10-3 and TRBJ1-3, with TRBD1 as a possible D gene (6 bases). The CDR3 runs 16 residues. Trimming took 4 bases from V and 4 from J, leaving 17 bases between them. Germline V gives CDR1 ENHRY, CDR2 SYGVKD.

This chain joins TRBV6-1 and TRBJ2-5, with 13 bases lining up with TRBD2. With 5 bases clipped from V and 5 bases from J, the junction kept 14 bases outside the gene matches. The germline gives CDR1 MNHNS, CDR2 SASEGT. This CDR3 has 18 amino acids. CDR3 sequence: CASSSRTSGRIRVETQYF. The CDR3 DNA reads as TGTGCCAGCAGTTCAAGGACTAGCGGGAGAATTCGAGTGGAGACCCAGTACTTC.